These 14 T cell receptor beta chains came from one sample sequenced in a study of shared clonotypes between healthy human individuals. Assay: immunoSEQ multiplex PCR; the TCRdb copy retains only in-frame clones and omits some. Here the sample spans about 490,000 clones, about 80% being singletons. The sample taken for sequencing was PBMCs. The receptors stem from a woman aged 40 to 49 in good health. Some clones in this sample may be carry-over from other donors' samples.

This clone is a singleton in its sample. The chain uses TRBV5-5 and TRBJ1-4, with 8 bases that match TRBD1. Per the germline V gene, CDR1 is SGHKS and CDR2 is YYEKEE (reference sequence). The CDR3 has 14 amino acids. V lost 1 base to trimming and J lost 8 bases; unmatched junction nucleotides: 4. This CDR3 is CASSLSRDREKLFF. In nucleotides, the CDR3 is TGTGCCAGCAGCTTGTCCCGGGACAGGGAAAAACTGTTTTTT.

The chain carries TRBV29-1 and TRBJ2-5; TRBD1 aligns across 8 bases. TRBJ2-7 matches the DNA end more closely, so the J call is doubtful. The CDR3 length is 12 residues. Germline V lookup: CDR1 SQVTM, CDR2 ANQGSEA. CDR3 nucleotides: TGCAGCGTCGACGACAGGGGCGACGAGCAGTACTTC. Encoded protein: CSVDDRGDEQYF.

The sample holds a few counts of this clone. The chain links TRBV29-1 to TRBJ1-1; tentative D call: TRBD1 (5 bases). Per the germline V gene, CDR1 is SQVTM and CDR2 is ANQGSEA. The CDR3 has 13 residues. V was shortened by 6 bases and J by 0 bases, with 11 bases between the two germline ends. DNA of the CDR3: TGCAGCGTGGAGACAGCTATGAACACTGAAGCTTTCTTT. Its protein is CSVETAMNTEAFF.

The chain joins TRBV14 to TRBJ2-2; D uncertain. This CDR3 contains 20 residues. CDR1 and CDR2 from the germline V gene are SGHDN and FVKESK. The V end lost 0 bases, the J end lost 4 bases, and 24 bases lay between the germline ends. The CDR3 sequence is CASSQDLLMSGRSVTGELFF. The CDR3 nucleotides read TGTGCCAGCAGCCAAGATTTATTGATGTCTGGCAGGTCGGTCACCGGGGAGCTGTTTTTT. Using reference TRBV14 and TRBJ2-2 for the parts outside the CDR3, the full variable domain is EAGVTQFPSHSVIEKGQTVTLRCDPISGHDNLYWYRRVMGKEIKFLLHFVKESKQDESGMPNNRFLAERTGGTYSTLKVQPAELEDSGVYFCASSQDLLMSGRSVTGELFFGEGSRLTVL.

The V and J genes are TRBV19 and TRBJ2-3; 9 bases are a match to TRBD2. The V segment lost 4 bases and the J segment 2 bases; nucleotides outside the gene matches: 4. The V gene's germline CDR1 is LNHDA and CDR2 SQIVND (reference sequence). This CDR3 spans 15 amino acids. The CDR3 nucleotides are TGTGCCAGTAGTAGCCCTAGCGGGACCACAGATACGCAGTATTTT. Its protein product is CASSSPSGTTDTQYF.

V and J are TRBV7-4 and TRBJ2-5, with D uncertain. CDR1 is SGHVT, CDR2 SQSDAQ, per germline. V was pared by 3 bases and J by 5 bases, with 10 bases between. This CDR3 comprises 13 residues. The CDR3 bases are TGTGCCAGCAGCTTGTTTGGACGGGAGACCCAGTACTTC. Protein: CASSLFGRETQYF.

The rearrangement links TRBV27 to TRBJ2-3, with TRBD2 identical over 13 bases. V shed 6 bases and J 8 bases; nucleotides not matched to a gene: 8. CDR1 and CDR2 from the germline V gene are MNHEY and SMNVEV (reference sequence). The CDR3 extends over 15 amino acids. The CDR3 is CASSPGLAGAGTQYF. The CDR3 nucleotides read TGTGCCAGCAGCCCAGGACTAGCGGGGGCGGGTACGCAGTATTTT.

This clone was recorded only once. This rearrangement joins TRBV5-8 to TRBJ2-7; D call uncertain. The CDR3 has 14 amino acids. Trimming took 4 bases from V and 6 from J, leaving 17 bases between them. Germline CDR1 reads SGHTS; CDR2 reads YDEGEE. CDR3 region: CASSPTPTPREQYF. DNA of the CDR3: TGTGCCAGCAGCCCGACGCCCACTCCGCGCGAGCAGTACTTC.

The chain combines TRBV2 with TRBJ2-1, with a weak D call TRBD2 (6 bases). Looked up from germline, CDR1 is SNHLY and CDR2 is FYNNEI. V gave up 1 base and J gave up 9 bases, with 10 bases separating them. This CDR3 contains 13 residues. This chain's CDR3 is CASSEVAGGEQFF. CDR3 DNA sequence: TGTGCCAGCAGTGAAGTAGCCGGGGGTGAGCAGTTCTTC.

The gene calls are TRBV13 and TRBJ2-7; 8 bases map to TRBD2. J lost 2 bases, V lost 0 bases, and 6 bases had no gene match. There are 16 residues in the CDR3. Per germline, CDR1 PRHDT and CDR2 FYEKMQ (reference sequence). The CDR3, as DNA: TGTGCCAGCAGCTTAGGAGGCGGGAGGCCGCCCTACGAGCAGTACTTC. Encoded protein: CASSLGGGRPPYEQYF.

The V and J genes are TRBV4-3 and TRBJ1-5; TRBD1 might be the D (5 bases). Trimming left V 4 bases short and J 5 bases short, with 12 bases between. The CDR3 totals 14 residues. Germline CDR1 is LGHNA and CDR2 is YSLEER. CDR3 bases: TGCGCCAGCAGCCCCACGGGGGGAGATCAGCCCCAGCATTTT. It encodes CASSPTGGDQPQHF.

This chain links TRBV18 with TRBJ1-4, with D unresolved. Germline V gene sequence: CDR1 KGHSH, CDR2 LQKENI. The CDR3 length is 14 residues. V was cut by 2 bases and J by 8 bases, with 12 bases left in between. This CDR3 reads CASSPVGNREKLFF. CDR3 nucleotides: TGTGCCAGCTCACCAGTAGGGAATCGGGAAAAACTGTTTTTT.

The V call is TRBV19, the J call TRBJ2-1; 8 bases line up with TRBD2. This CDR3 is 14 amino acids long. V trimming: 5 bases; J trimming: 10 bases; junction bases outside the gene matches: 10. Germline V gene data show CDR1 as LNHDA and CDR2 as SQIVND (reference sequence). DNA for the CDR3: TGTGCCAGTAGTCGGTTTAGCGGGAACGGGGAGCAGTTCTTC. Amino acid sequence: CASSRFSGNGEQFF.

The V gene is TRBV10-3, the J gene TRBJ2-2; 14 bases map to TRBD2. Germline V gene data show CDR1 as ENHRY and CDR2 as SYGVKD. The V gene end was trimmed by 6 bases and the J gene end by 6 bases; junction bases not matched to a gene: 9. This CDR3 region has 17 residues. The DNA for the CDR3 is TGTGCCATCAGGGGGACTAGCGGGAGTTTAGGGGCCGGGGAGCTGTTTTTT. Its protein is CAIRGTSGSLGAGELFF.